This T cell receptor beta chain was recorded in a study of early T cells in non-severe SARS-CoV-2 infection. The CDR3 extends over 15 amino acids. J gave up 5 bases and V 4 bases, and 5 bases lay outside the gene matches. TCRdb re-analysed the 5' RACE reads in MiXCR, keeping a single row per CDR3 protein. Of approximately 60,000 distinct CDR3 sequences in the sample, almost 9% were seen once. The sample holds many counts of this clonotype. This sample comprised whole blood, obtained at baseline. The V gene is TRBV12-3 or TRBV12-4, the J gene TRBJ2-1; 10 bases line up with TRBD1. The TCR originated in an adult who was a healthcare worker with PCR-confirmed SARS-CoV-2 infection or an uninfected control (not recorded which). CDR3 DNA: TGTGCCAGCAGTTCCCGGGACAGGGGTAACAATGAGCAGTTCTTC. This sequence encodes CASSSRDRGNNEQFF.